This TCR beta chain was sequenced in a study of chronic HIV infection and antiretroviral therapy. TCRdb processed the 5' RACE reads anew with MiXCR; each CDR3 protein has one entry. The table shows around 31,000 distinct CDR3 sequences, with 7.5% to 10% occurring only once. The germline V gene has CDR1 ENHRY and CDR2 SYGVKD. V shed 0 bases and J shed 2 bases, with 10 bases lying between them. There are 15 residues in the CDR3. This TCR derives from an adult who had HIV and had not received antiretroviral therapy, or was an uninfected healthy control (not recorded which). The sample taken for sequencing was peripheral blood. The chain has TRBV10-3 and TRBJ2-5; the D is unclear. The CDR3, as DNA: TGTGCCATCAGTGAGTCGCCCTCCCTACAAGAGACCCAGTACTTC. This translates into CAISESPSLQETQYF.